This TCR beta chain was documented in a study of control samples from healthy donors and cancer patients. The germline V gene encodes CDR1 SGHTA and CDR2 FQGTGA. Between the trimmed V and J ends, which lost 1 base and 1 base, there was a span of 6 bases. There are 14 residues in the CDR3. The method was immunoSEQ multiplex PCR; TCRdb's version includes in-frame clones alone and lacks a portion of them. Here the sample spans some 130,000 clones, 85% to 95% being singletons. The sample taken for sequencing was PBMCs. The gene calls are TRBV7-3 and TRBJ2-3, with D hard to call. The receptor was derived from a man in his forties or fifties with head and neck cancer. CDR3 residues: CASSLSEGTDTQYF. The CDR3 DNA reads as TGTGCCAGCAGCTTAAGCGAAGGCACAGATACGCAGTATTTT. The complete variable domain, with remaining parts taken from reference TRBV7-3 and TRBJ2-3, reads GAGVSQTPSNKVTEKGKYVELRCDPISGHTALYWYRQSLGQGPEFLIYFQGTGAADDSGLPNDRFFAVRPEGSVSTLKIQRTERGDSAVYLCASSLSEGTDTQYFGPGTRLTVL.